This T cell receptor beta chain was captured in a study of monozygotic twins with cystic fibrosis. Sequenced by immunoSEQ multiplex PCR; TCRdb stores in-frame clones only, minus some. The sample has almost 20,000 clones, more than 80% seen once. The germline V gene encodes CDR1 SGHTA and CDR2 FQGNSA. This CDR3 is built from 15 residues. The J segment lost 2 bases and the V segment lost 1 base, leaving 3 bases of the junction unmatched. Sequencing was carried out using blood. This chain connects TRBV7-2 to TRBJ2-3, with TRBD1 identical over 7 bases. This clonotype was obtained from a girl aged 2-10 years with cystic fibrosis. DNA for the CDR3: TGTGCCAGCAGCTTAGGACAGGGAAACACAGATACGCAGTATTTT. Residues: CASSLGQGNTDTQYF.